This entry is about one T cell receptor beta chain. Seattle participants joined during active infection and were tracked over time. The sample originates from a study of blood T cell repertoires in COVID-19. Turning to the study itself: The United States, Italy and Spain were the sources of the acute and convalescent COVID-19 samples.

Trimming pared 8 bases from V and 4 bases from J, leaving 18 bases between. CDR3 length: 14 residues. Per germline, CDR1 MDHEN and CDR2 SYDVKM. Repertoires were generated with immunoSEQ multiplex PCR, while TCRdb's copy carries only in-frame clones and drops some. Of 300,000 to 400,000 clones in the sample, roughly 87% are singletons; the top ten hold approximately 10%. Sample: peripheral blood. The chain carries TRBV28 and TRBJ2-7, with D perhaps matching TRBD1 (7 bases). The clonotype originates from a man in his thirties or forties with COVID-19, enrolled during active disease. CDR3 bases: TGTGCCAGCCGGGGGACCGTACAGGGGTACGAGCAGTACTTC. Translation: CASRGTVQGYEQYF.